This TCR beta chain came from a study of shared clonotypes between healthy human individuals. Study-wide background: Participating donors consisted of two women and a few men aged 18 to 49.

Study conclusions and caveats: Depth of sequencing was expected to influence donor clonotype sharing.

Worth noting for this clone: Its antigen is still unknown.

Profiled with immunoSEQ multiplex PCR; TCRdb holds only in-frame clones, not every one. The table lists about 960,000 clones, 76% of them singletons. CDR3 size: 15 residues. Trimming took 2 bases from V and 5 from J; bases not matched to a gene: 5. Germline loops: CDR1 ENHRY, CDR2 SYGVKD. The sample comprised memory CD4+ T cells sorted from blood. Subset described: CD45RA-negative fraction. The TCR was taken from a man between 18 and 35 years old in good health. This chain connects TRBV10-3 to TRBJ2-5; 10 bases align to TRBD1. Here the CDR3 DNA reads TGTGCCATCAGTGAGGGGGACAGGGGCAGGGAGACCCAGTACTTC. Translating it yields CAISEGDRGRETQYF.